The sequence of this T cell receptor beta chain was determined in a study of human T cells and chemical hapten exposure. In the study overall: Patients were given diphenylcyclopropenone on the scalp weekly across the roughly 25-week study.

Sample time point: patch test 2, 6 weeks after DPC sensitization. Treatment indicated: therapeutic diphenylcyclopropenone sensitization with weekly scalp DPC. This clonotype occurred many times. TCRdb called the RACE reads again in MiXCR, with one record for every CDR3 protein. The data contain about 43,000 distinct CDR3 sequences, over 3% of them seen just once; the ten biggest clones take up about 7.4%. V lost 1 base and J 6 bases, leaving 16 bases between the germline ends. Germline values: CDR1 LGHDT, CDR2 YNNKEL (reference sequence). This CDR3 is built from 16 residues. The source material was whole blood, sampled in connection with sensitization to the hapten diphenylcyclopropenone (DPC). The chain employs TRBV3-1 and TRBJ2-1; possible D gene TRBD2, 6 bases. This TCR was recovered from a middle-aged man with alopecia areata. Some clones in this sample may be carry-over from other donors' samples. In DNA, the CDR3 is TGTGCCAGCAGCCAAGGGGGCGGTAGCGGATTCAATGAGCAGTTCTTC. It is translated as CASSQGGGSGFNEQFF.